Described below is a single T cell receptor beta chain sequence and its context. The antigen is unknown. This sample was included in a study of monozygotic twins with cystic fibrosis. Study-wide background: Library input was around 3.1 micrograms of fragmented DNA, with 15 PCR cycles.

Assay used: immunoSEQ multiplex PCR; TCRdb lists only in-frame clones, some missing. The table shows 15,000 or so clones, with 95% to 99% occurring only once. V lost 5 bases to trimming and J lost 6 bases, with 20 bases between them. CDR1 and CDR2 from the germline V gene are LNHDA and SQIVND (reference sequence). The CDR3 spans 15 residues. Whole-study findings and limits: Unrelated CF individuals shared fewer identical clonotypes than monozygotic CF twins. Shared CDR3 numbers were not associated with age, concordance or severity. Clonality was generally low (median around 0.009), higher in the most severe patients.

The V gene is TRBV19, the J gene TRBJ2-7; TRBD1 or TRBD2 may be the D gene (5 bases each). This receptor was identified in a girl aged 2 to 9 with cystic fibrosis. The sample consisted of blood. The CDR3 loop reads CASSSRLAEGSEQYF. The CDR3, as DNA: TGTGCCAGTAGTTCCCGACTCGCCGAGGGGAGCGAGCAGTACTTC.